This TCR beta chain was sequenced during a study of T cells expressing NK-cell markers. On the study more broadly: According to the study, TCR beta repertoires originated from sorted CD3+CD56+NKG2C+, CD3+CD56+NKG2C- and CD3+CD56-NKG2C+ T cells.

Regarding the study as a whole: One observes that, in four donors, these clonotypes were also the leading ones within the CD3+CD56-NKG2C+ fraction. The contribution of dominant NKG2C+ clonotypes to CD8+ T cells in a handful of donors was roughly 1.0-7.5%.

Synthesis of TCR beta cDNA relied on 5'RACE template switching carrying UMIs. TCRdb reprocessed the 5' RACE reads, with one entry per CDR3 protein and no DNA. Its clone listing holds 400,000 or so distinct CDR3 sequences. The CDR3 spans 16 residues. Germline loops: CDR1 GTSNPN, CDR2 SVGIG (reference sequence). Comment on this clonotype: Its antigen is undetermined.

Specimen: blood T cells: a sorted CD56 or NKG2C T cell subset, CD4+ or CD8+ T cells, or bulk PBMC T cells (not recorded which). The receptor's source is a woman aged 45-59 years in good health. The chain is built from TRBV30 and TRBJ2-1; the TRBD1 assignment by TCRdb is unverifiable without DNA. The CDR3 protein is CAPPEFRQSSYNEQFF.